The 15 T cell receptor beta chains in this list originate from one sample, sequenced in a study of breast tumors, draining lymph nodes, adjacent tissues. Axillary draining lymph nodes of breast cancer patients supplied the node samples. TCRdb used MiXCR to reprocess the multiplex PCR reads, holding one entry per CDR3 protein. The data show 190,000 or so distinct CDR3 sequences, 25% to 40% seen once. The sample taken for sequencing was axillary lymph node tissue. The receptors derive from a female donor with breast cancer. Some clones in this sample may be carry-over from other donors' samples.

CDR3 in DNA: TGTGCCAGCAGTCTCGGGACAGGGGGCCGCAATCAGCCCCAGCATTTT. It specifies CASSLGTGGRNQPQHF. The chain uses TRBV28 and TRBJ1-5; 12 bases are shared with TRBD1. V was pared by 5 bases and J by 2 bases, with 4 bases of the junction left unmatched. The germline gives CDR1 MDHEN, CDR2 SYDVKM. The CDR3 spans 16 residues.

This chain connects TRBV7-9 to TRBJ2-3, with 12 bases that match TRBD2. CDR1 SEHNR and CDR2 FQNEAQ come from the germline V gene (reference sequence). This CDR3 spans 15 amino acids. The V and J ends lost 7 bases and 5 bases, in that order; junction bases with no gene match: 7. Written as DNA, the CDR3 is TGTGCCAGCAACCTAGCGGGAGGGCCAAAAGATACGCAGTATTTT. Amino acids: CASNLAGGPKDTQYF. The full variable domain, with the rest looked up from reference TRBV7-9 and TRBJ2-3, is DTGVSQNPRHKITKRGQNVTFRCDPISEHNRLYWYRQTLGQGPEFLTYFQNEAQLEKSRLLSDRFSAERPKGSFSTLEIQRTEQGDSAMYLCASNLAGGPKDTQYFGPGTRLTVL.

This clonotype was seen many times. The chain has TRBV7-9 and TRBJ2-3; tentatively, D is TRBD2 (5 bases). This CDR3 is built from 14 residues. Germline CDR1 is SEHNR and CDR2 is FQNEAQ (reference sequence). Trimming took 3 bases from V and 0 from J, leaving 7 bases between them. CDR3 DNA sequence: TGTGCCAGCAGCTTCGAGGGTAGCACAGATACGCAGTATTTT. Amino acid sequence: CASSFEGSTDTQYF.

This clonotype appeared many times. This chain links TRBV7-9 with TRBJ2-4; 9 bases agree with TRBD1. The CDR3 runs 10 residues. From germline, CDR1 is SEHNR and CDR2 FQNEAQ (reference sequence). Trimming took 8 bases from V and 14 from J; bases not matched to a gene: 4. CDR3 residues: CASGRDREYF. As DNA, the CDR3 is TGTGCCAGCGGCCGGGACAGGGAGTACTTC.

This clonotype appeared many times. The chain is built from TRBV5-1 and TRBJ2-7, with TRBD2 matching 10 bases. With 2 bases clipped from V and 1 base from J, the junction kept 3 bases outside the gene matches. CDR3 length: 15 amino acids. Germline V CDR1 and CDR2: SGHRS, YFSETQ. This CDR3 reads CASSLLAGSSYEQYF. The CDR3 nucleotides are TGCGCCAGCAGCTTACTAGCGGGGTCATCCTACGAGCAGTACTTC.

This clonotype was counted between two and nine times. V usage is TRBV5-1 and J usage is TRBJ1-1; weak D call: TRBD1 (5 bases). CDR3 length: 13 residues. V lost 5 bases and J lost 2, with 10 bases in between. Germline lookup yields CDR1 SGHRS and CDR2 YFSETQ. The CDR3 here is CASRGRANTEAFF. The CDR3 DNA sequence: TGCGCCAGCAGGGGCAGGGCTAACACTGAAGCTTTCTTT.

The rearrangement links TRBV12-3 or TRBV12-4 to TRBJ2-3; 7 bases fit TRBD2. Trimming took 4 bases from V and 6 from J; bases not matched to a gene: 10. The CDR3 contains 15 residues. Written as DNA, the CDR3 is TGTGCCAGCAGTTCCTTGGGGGGGGGGGAGGATACGCAGTATTTT. This translates into CASSSLGGGEDTQYF.

This clonotype was recorded at least ten times. The gene calls are TRBV6-1 and TRBJ1-2; 8 bases fit TRBD1. Germline CDR1 MNHNS, CDR2 SASEGT. V lost 7 bases and J lost 8; bases outside the gene matches: 9. This CDR3 has 13 amino acids. This CDR3 is CASTDREGLGYTF. For the CDR3, the DNA is TGTGCCAGCACGGACAGGGAAGGTCTAGGCTACACCTTC.

This clonotype was seen a single time. With a much larger clone just one base away, this may be a read error. This sequence joins TRBV5-1 and TRBJ2-3; 13 bases align to TRBD2. V was pared by 6 bases and J by 2 bases, with 15 bases of the junction left unmatched. In germline, CDR1 is SGHRS, CDR2 YFSETQ. The CDR3 loop spans 19 amino acids. CDR3 nucleotides: TGCGCCAGCAACTCCGGGACTAGCGGGGAGGGTACCTACACAGATACGCAGTATTTT. This encodes CASNSGTSGEGTYTDTQYF.

This clonotype was counted at least ten times. This sequence joins TRBV6-1 and TRBJ1-5; D is perhaps TRBD1 (5 bases). In germline, CDR1 is MNHNS, CDR2 SASEGT. The CDR3 has 14 residues. The V end was cut by 1 base, the J end by 2 bases, with 6 bases between. The CDR3 reads CASSEGGGNQPQHF. The CDR3 nucleotides are TGTGCCAGCAGTGAAGGGGGGGGCAATCAGCCCCAGCATTTT.

This clonotype has a count of ten or more. The chain employs TRBV2 and TRBJ2-2; D is unclear. This CDR3 is 14 amino acids long. The germline gives CDR1 SNHLY, CDR2 FYNNEI. Trimming pared 6 bases from V and 6 bases from J, leaving 14 bases between. CDR3 in amino acids: CASRPSTFSGELFF. CDR3 sequence (DNA): TGTGCCAGCAGACCCAGCACTTTCTCCGGGGAGCTGTTTTTT.

This clonotype turned up a few times. This chain joins TRBV11-2 and TRBJ1-1, with unresolved D. The germline V and J ends were trimmed by 5 bases and 4 bases, with 8 bases remaining between them. Germline CDR1 and CDR2: SGHAT and FQNNGV. The CDR3 runs 12 residues. The CDR3 sequence is CASSRALTEAFF. CDR3 in DNA: TGTGCCAGCAGCAGGGCCCTCACTGAAGCTTTCTTT.

With regard to this clonotype: A read error may be the cause here, since a much bigger clone is one base away. The conserved closing phenylalanine or tryptophan is absent in this CDR3, likely reflecting a read error. CDR3 coding DNA: TGCAGTACTAAGTACTACGAGCAGTACTCC. It yields the protein CSTKYYEQYS. The rearrangement uses TRBV20-1 and TRBJ2-7, with D uncertain. CDR3 length: 10 amino acids. CDR1 is DFQATT, CDR2 SNEGSKA, per germline (reference sequence). Trimming removed 8 bases at V and 3 bases at J, with 8 bases between.

This clonotype was picked up many times. The chain combines TRBV30 with TRBJ1-2; D might be TRBD1 (5 bases). CDR1 is GTSNPN and CDR2 is SVGIG in the germline V gene (reference sequence). The V and J ends lost 0 bases and 5 bases respectively, with 16 bases between them. The CDR3 length is 15 residues. In nucleotides, the CDR3 is TGTGCCTGGAGTGTATTCGGGGGGAGTAGGTATGGCTACACCTTC. This translates into CAWSVFGGSRYGYTF.

This clonotype showed up many times. CDR3 DNA sequence: TGTGCCAGCAGCGTGGGAGCTGGTCCGGGGGGGCAAGAGACCCAGTACTTC. Translation: CASSVGAGPGGQETQYF. The chain joins TRBV9 to TRBJ2-5; TRBD2 agrees at 8 bases. With V trimmed by 2 bases and J by 2 bases, 11 bases remained unmatched. There are 17 residues in the CDR3. Germline V gene sequence: CDR1 SGDLS, CDR2 YYNGEE.